These T cell receptor beta chains were read from a single sample in a study of cytomegalovirus exposure and HLA in healthy donors. TCRdb's table, derived via immunoSEQ multiplex PCR, lists solely in-frame clones and lacks some. This sample has around 180,000 clones, with about four fifths found just once. The sequencing sample was made of PBMCs. The source is a man younger than 45 in good health and CMV-seropositive. The CDR3 runs from the conserved cysteine through the conserved F or W. D genes are given only for firm matches. Part of the rows lack a size; the others show once, few, many or a class for expanded clones.

V	size	D	J	DNA	CDR3
TRBV4-1	few	NA	TRBJ1-2	TGCGCCAGCAGCCAAGATGGCAGGGGCGGTCATTATGGCTACACCTTC	CASSQDGRGGHYGYTF
TRBV4-1	NA	TRBD1	TRBJ1-2	TGCGCCAGCAGCCAAGCCGGGACAGGGAATGGCTACACCTTC	CASSQAGTGNGYTF
TRBV28	once	TRBD2	TRBJ2-7	TGTGCCACCGAGACTAGCGGGAGATTTTCCGAGCAGTACTTC	CATETSGRFSEQYF
TRBV7-2	NA	TRBD2	TRBJ2-5	TGTGCCAGCAACCCCGGGACTAGCGGGGGGGCGGAGACCCAGTACTTC	CASNPGTSGGAETQYF
TRBV4-2	NA	TRBD1	TRBJ1-2	TGTGCCAGCAGCCAACCTCAGGGACAGGTTGATGGCTACACCTTC	CASSQPQGQVDGYTF
TRBV7-2	NA	NA	TRBJ2-3	TGTGCCAGCAGCTTGGCGCGCGCAGGGAGGAGCACAGATACGCAGTATTTT	CASSLARAGRSTDTQYF
TRBV2	NA	NA	TRBJ2-1	TGTGCCAGCAGCGTCGACTGGAGGAATGAGCAGTTCTTC	CASSVDWRNEQFF
TRBV9	NA	TRBD1	TRBJ1-1	TGTGCCAGTAACGGACAGGGGACCACTGAAGCTTTCTTT	CASNGQGTTEAFF
TRBV14	few	NA	TRBJ2-3	TGTGCCAGCAGCCAAGATCTGGGGAGCTCAGATACGCAGTATTTT	CASSQDLGSSDTQYF
TRBV18	once	NA	TRBJ1-2	TGTGCCAGCTCACCCGCTAACTATGGCTACACCTTC	CASSPANYGYTF